These 19 T cell receptor beta chains share one sample of origin, sequenced in a study of Graves' ophthalmopathy and Graves' hyperthyroidism. Amplification of TCR beta CDR3 regions used RNA transcripts. An opening RT-PCR round employed HTBI primers and preceded a second-round multiplex PCR. TCRdb fed the multiplex PCR reads into MiXCR, producing one record per CDR3 protein. Of about 370,000 distinct CDR3 sequences listed, roughly 17% are singletons. The sequenced material came from peripheral blood. These receptors all stem from an adult woman with stable Graves' hyperthyroidism.

This clonotype was counted many times. This rearrangement joins TRBV27 to TRBJ2-7; the D gene is possibly TRBD2 (5 bases). This CDR3 comprises 13 residues. Germline V CDR1 and CDR2: MNHEY, SMNVEV (reference sequence). V lost 3 bases and J lost 4, with 10 bases in between. The chain's CDR3 is CASSFSRGYEQYF. The CDR3 coding sequence is TGTGCCAGCAGTTTTTCCCGGGGTTACGAGCAGTACTTC.

This clonotype was seen at least ten times. This sequence joins TRBV11-1 and TRBJ2-7; perhaps TRBD2 as D (5 bases). The germline V and J ends were trimmed by 3 bases and 9 bases, with 12 bases remaining between them. Germline V lookup: CDR1 SGHAT, CDR2 FQDESV (reference sequence). This CDR3 is 12 amino acids long. The CDR3 is CASSLNGGGQYF. The CDR3 coding sequence is TGTGCCAGCAGCTTGAACGGCGGAGGGCAGTACTTC.

The chain carries TRBV7-2 and TRBJ1-2; D perhaps matches TRBD1 (5 bases). Germline V lookup: CDR1 SGHTA, CDR2 FQGNSA. This CDR3 spans 14 amino acids. V lost 0 bases to trimming and J lost 3 bases, with 8 bases between them. CDR3 sequence reads: CASSLARGDYGYTF. The CDR3 DNA sequence: TGTGCCAGCAGCTTAGCGCGGGGGGACTATGGCTACACCTTC.

The J gene is TRBJ1-1, the V gene TRBV6-2 or TRBV6-3; no clear D. Between the trimmed V and J ends, which lost 11 bases and 5 bases, there was a span of 24 bases. CDR3 length: 15 residues. CDR1 is MNHEY, CDR2 SVGEGT, per germline. CDR3 sequence (DNA): TGTGCCTCCTCCTCCGTCGCAAAGACTGAGACTGAAGCTTTCTTT. Its translation: CASSSVAKTETEAFF.

The chain joins TRBV5-1 to TRBJ1-2, with D unresolved. The CDR3 loop spans 17 amino acids. CDR1 and CDR2 (germline): SGHRS, YFSETQ. Trimming cost V 0 bases and J 1 base, with 16 bases left between them. The chain's CDR3 is CASSLGSIPIFNYGYTF. In DNA form, the CDR3 reads TGCGCCAGCAGCTTGGGGTCCATTCCGATCTTTAACTATGGCTACACCTTC.

This clonotype was observed at least ten times. The chain couples TRBV29-1 to TRBJ2-5, with TRBD2 matching 14 bases. The CDR3 is 16 residues long. Losses at the gene ends were 4 bases for V and 5 bases for J; bases not matched to a gene: 9. The germline V gene encodes CDR1 SQVTM and CDR2 ANQGSEA. CDR3 loop: CSVGVRLAGGRETQYF. In nucleotides, the CDR3 is TGCAGCGTTGGTGTCCGACTAGCGGGAGGGAGGGAGACCCAGTACTTC.

This rearrangement joins TRBV2 to TRBJ2-7, with 7 bases that match TRBD1. The CDR3 runs 14 residues. In germline, CDR1 is SNHLY, CDR2 FYNNEI. J gave up 1 base and V 8 bases, and 8 bases lay outside the gene matches. The chain's CDR3 is CASGDSRGSYEQYF. CDR3 DNA sequence: TGTGCCAGCGGGGACAGTAGAGGTTCCTACGAGCAGTACTTC.

This clonotype was seen repeatedly, ten times or more. The rearrangement uses TRBV27 and TRBJ1-1; D remains ambiguous. Per germline, CDR1 MNHEY and CDR2 SMNVEV (reference sequence). This CDR3 has 13 residues. V was shortened by 3 bases and J by 0 bases, with 5 bases between the two germline ends. The CDR3 sequence is CASSFIVNTEAFF. The DNA for the CDR3 is TGTGCCAGCAGTTTTATAGTGAACACTGAAGCTTTCTTT.

This clonotype was found many times. This chain links TRBV6-2 or TRBV6-3 with TRBJ2-7; no clear D. V dropped 7 bases and J dropped 0 bases, with 13 bases sitting between them. CDR1 and CDR2 from the germline V gene are MNHEY and SVGEGT. The CDR3 sequence is 14 residues long. CDR3 amino acids: CASIDTPYSYEQYF. CDR3 DNA sequence: TGTGCCAGCATAGATACACCCTACTCCTACGAGCAGTACTTC.

This clonotype showed up many times. The rearrangement uses TRBV29-1 and TRBJ2-5, with TRBD1 identical over 9 bases. The trim removed 0 bases at V and 6 bases at J, leaving 5 bases unmatched. The CDR3 extends over 14 amino acids. In germline, CDR1 is SQVTM, CDR2 ANQGSEA. CDR3 nucleotides: TGCAGCGTTGAAGAGGGACAGGGTTTTCAGACCCAGTACTTC. This encodes CSVEEGQGFQTQYF. Full variable domain (missing parts from reference TRBV29-1 and TRBJ2-5): SAVISQKPSRDICQRGTSLTIQCQVDSQVTMMFWYRQQPGQSLTLIATANQGSEATYESGFVIDKFPISRPNLTFSTLTVSNMSPEDSSIYLCSVEEGQGFQTQYFGPGTRLLVL.

Many counts were recorded for this clonotype. The CDR3 DNA is TGTGCCAGCAGCCCCAAGACAGGGGGCTCGGGCGAGCAGTACTTC. It translates to CASSPKTGGSGEQYF. The rearrangement links TRBV7-2 to TRBJ2-7, with 10 bases identical to TRBD1. Trimming cost V 5 bases and J 6 bases; bases outside gene matches: 10. Germline loops: CDR1 SGHTA, CDR2 FQGNSA. The CDR3 runs to 15 residues.

In this sample, this clonotype turned up many times. The chain employs TRBV3-1 and TRBJ2-5; D gene unclear. Germline CDR1 and CDR2: LGHDT and YNNKEL (reference sequence). The CDR3 runs to 12 residues. V dropped 0 bases and J dropped 3 bases, with 2 bases sitting between them. Here the CDR3 reads CASSQEEETQYF. The CDR3, as DNA: TGTGCCAGCAGCCAAGAAGAAGAGACCCAGTACTTC.

This clonotype was detected ten times or more. The chain couples TRBV6-1 to TRBJ1-2; 7 positions match TRBD1. In germline, CDR1 is MNHNS, CDR2 SASEGT. This CDR3 contains 16 residues. Unmatched junction bases numbered 9, after V lost 2 bases and J lost 3 bases. For the CDR3, the DNA is TGTGCCAGCAGTGAACCCGGACAGGACAGACACTATGGCTACACCTTC. This translates into CASSEPGQDRHYGYTF.

This clonotype was picked up many times. This sequence joins TRBV6-1 and TRBJ1-1; 8 nucleotides match TRBD1. After removal of 7 bases from V and 5 bases from J, the junction contained 12 bases not matched to a gene. Germline V CDR1 and CDR2: MNHNS, SASEGT. CDR3 length equals 15 residues. The CDR3 loop is CASTKYLRQGTEAFF. The DNA for the CDR3 is TGTGCCAGCACCAAATACCTGAGACAGGGGACTGAAGCTTTCTTT.

This chain joins TRBV10-3 and TRBJ2-1, with 9 bases fitting TRBD2. With V trimmed by 3 bases and J by 8 bases, 11 bases remained unmatched. CDR3 length: 16 residues. The germline gives CDR1 ENHRY, CDR2 SYGVKD. The CDR3 sequence is CAISDRASGTPDEQFF. The CDR3, as DNA: TGTGCCATCAGTGACCGAGCTAGCGGGACCCCCGATGAGCAGTTCTTC.

There are many counts of this clonotype. V and J are TRBV7-2 and TRBJ2-5; TRBD2 matches at 10 bases. V dropped 7 bases and J dropped 1; count of bases not matched to a gene: 3. This CDR3 has 14 amino acids. Germline V gene data show CDR1 as SGHTA and CDR2 as FQGNSA. The DNA of the CDR3 is TGTGCCAGCATGCGGACTAGCGGCCAAGAGACCCAGTACTTC. Translating it yields CASMRTSGQETQYF.

The V gene is TRBV6-1, the J gene TRBJ1-1; D not certain. V lost 9 bases and J 4 bases, leaving 15 bases between the germline ends. The germline V gene encodes CDR1 MNHNS and CDR2 SASEGT. This CDR3 is 13 amino acids long. Here the CDR3 reads CARWGGEITEAFF. The CDR3 DNA reads as TGTGCCAGATGGGGAGGCGAAATCACTGAAGCTTTCTTT.

This clonotype came up many times. The rearrangement uses TRBV20-1 and TRBJ2-7, with a possible D match to TRBD1 (6 bases). With 3 bases removed from V and 4 bases from J, the gap between germline ends came to 10 bases. CDR3 length equals 12 residues. The germline V gene has CDR1 DFQATT and CDR2 SNEGSKA (reference sequence). The CDR3 here is CSASRDTYEQYF. In nucleotides, the CDR3 is TGCAGTGCTAGCAGGGACACATACGAGCAGTACTTC.

This clonotype was recorded at least ten times. The chain uses TRBV28 and TRBJ2-7, with TRBD1 matching over 8 bases. This CDR3 has 14 amino acids. Germline assignment: CDR1 MDHEN and CDR2 SYDVKM. V was clipped by 4 bases and J by 5 bases; unmatched bases: 7. CDR3 sequence reads: CASSSPGQGNEQYF. For the CDR3, the DNA is TGTGCCAGCAGTTCCCCCGGACAGGGAAACGAGCAGTACTTC.